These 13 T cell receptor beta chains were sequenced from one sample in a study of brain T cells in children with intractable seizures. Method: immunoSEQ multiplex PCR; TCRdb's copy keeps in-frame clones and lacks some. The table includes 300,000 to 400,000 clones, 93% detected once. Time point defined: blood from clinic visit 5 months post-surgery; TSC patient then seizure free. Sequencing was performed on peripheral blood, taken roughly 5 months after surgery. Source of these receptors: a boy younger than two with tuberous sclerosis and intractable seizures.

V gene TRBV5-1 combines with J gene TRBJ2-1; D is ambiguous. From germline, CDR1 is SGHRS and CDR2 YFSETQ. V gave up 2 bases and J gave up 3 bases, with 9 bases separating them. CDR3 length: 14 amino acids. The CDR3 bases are TGCGCCAGCAGCTTCGCCAGAAACTACAATGAGCAGTTCTTC. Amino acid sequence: CASSFARNYNEQFF.

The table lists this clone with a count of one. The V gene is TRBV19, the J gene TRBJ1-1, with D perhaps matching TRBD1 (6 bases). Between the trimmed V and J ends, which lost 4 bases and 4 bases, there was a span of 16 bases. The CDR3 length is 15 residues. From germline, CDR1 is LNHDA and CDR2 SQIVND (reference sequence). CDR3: CASSTRDTGGTEAFF. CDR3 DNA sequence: TGTGCCAGTAGTACGCGGGACACCGGGGGCACTGAAGCTTTCTTT.

The DNA of the CDR3 is TGCGCCAGCAGCTTGGTGGTAGCGGGAGGGGCAAAGACCCAGTACTTC. Amino acid sequence: CASSLVVAGGAKTQYF. The rearrangement joins TRBV5-1 to TRBJ2-5; 11 bases fit TRBD2. From germline, CDR1 is SGHRS and CDR2 YFSETQ. The length of the CDR3 is 16 residues. The V and J ends lost 0 bases and 6 bases, in that order; junction bases with no gene match: 7.

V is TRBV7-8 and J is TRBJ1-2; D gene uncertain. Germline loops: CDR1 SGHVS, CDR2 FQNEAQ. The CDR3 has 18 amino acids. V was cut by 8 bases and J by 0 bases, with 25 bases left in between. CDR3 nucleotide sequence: TGTGCCAGCTTCGGCGACATAAAACAGACCCAAGCTAACTATGGCTACACCTTC. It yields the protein CASFGDIKQTQANYGYTF. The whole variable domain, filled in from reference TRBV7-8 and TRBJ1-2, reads GAGVSQSPRYKVAKRGQDVALRCDPISGHVSLFWYQQALGQGPEFLTYFQNEAQLDKSGLPSDRFFAERPEGSVSTLKIQRTQQEDSAVYLCASFGDIKQTQANYGYTFGSGTRLTVV.

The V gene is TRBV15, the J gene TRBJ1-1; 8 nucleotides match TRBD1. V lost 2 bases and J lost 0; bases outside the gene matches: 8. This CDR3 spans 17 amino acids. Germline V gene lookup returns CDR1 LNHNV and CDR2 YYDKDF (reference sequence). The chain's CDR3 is CATSRPTTGGMNTEAFF. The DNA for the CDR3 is TGTGCCACCAGCAGACCAACCACAGGGGGAATGAACACTGAAGCTTTCTTT.

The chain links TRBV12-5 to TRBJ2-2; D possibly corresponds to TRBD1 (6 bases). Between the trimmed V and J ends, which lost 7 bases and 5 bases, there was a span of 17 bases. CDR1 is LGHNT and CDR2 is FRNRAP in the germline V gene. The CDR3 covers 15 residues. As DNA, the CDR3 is TGTGCTAGTGTTCCAAAGGGGGTAAGAACCGGGGAGCTGTTTTTT. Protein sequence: CASVPKGVRTGELFF.

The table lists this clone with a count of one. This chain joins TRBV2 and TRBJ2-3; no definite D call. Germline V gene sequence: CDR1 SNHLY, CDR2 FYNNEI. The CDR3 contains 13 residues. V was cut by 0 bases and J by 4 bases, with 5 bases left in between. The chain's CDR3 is CASSEARADTQYF. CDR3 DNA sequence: TGTGCCAGCAGTGAAGCGCGAGCAGATACGCAGTATTTT.

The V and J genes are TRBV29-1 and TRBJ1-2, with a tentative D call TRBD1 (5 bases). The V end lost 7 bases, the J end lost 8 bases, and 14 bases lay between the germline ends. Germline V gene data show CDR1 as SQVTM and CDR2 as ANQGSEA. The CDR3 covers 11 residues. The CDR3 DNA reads TGCAGCGCCGGGGACTTAAGCGGCTACACCTTC. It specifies CSAGDLSGYTF.

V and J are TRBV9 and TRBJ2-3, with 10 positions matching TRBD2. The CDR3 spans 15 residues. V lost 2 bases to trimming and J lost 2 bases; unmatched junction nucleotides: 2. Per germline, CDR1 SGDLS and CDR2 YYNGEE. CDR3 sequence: CASSVSGGTTDTQYF. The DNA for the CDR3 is TGTGCCAGCAGCGTTAGCGGGGGGACCACAGATACGCAGTATTTT.

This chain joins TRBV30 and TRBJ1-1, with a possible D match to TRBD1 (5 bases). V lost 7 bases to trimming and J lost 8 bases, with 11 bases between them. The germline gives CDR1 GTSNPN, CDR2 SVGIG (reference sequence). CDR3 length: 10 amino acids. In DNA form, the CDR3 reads TGTGCCTCGGTTGGGGGGGAAGCTTTCTTT. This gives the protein CASVGGEAFF. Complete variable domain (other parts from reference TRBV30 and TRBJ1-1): SQTIHQWPATLVQPVGSPLSLECTVEGTSNPNLYWYRQAAGRGLQLLFYSVGIGQISSEVPQNLSASRPQDRQFILSSKKLLLSDSGFYLCASVGGEAFFGQGTRLTVV.

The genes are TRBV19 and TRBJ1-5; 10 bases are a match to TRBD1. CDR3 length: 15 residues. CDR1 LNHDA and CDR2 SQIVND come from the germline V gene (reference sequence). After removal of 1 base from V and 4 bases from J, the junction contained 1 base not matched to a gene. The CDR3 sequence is CASSIGTGGNQPQHF. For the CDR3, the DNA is TGTGCCAGTAGTATAGGGACAGGGGGAAATCAGCCCCAGCATTTT.

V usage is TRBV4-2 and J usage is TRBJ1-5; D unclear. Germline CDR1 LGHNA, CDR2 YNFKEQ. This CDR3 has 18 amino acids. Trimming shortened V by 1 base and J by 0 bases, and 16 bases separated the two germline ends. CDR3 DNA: TGTGCCAGCAGCCAAGGGTATCGGGGAGGAGATAGCAATCAGCCCCAGCATTTT. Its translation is CASSQGYRGGDSNQPQHF.

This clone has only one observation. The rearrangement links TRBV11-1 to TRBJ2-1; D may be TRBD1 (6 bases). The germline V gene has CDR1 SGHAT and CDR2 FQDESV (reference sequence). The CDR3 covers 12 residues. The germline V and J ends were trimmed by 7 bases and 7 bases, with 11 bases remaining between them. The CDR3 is CASKGDRNEQFF. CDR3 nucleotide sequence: TGTGCCAGCAAGGGGGATCGGAATGAGCAGTTCTTC.